This passage covers 2 T cell receptor beta chains from one sample sequenced in a study of technical replicates of blood from a few donors. Assay used: immunoSEQ multiplex PCR; TCRdb lists only in-frame clones, some missing. The data hold some 50,000 clones, with less than 95% observed a single time. The sample comprised T cells isolated from PBMCs. The receptors derive from a human donor in good health.

The rearrangement joins TRBV19 to TRBJ1-5; D might be TRBD1 (5 bases). The germline CDR1 and CDR2 sequences are LNHDA and SQIVND (reference sequence). The V and J ends lost 5 bases and 0 bases respectively, with 8 bases between them. This CDR3 comprises 14 residues. CDR3 in amino acids: CASSLQDSNQPQHF. The CDR3 region has the DNA TGTGCCAGTAGTTTACAGGATAGCAATCAGCCCCAGCATTTT.

Note on this clone: Because the CDR3's place on the DNA is in doubt, the DNA is left out and the CDR3 is given as listed by TCRdb. The chain has TRBV5-6 and TRBJ2-7; whether TRBD2, the table's D call, matches the DNA was not checked. The V gene's germline CDR1 is SGHDT and CDR2 YYEEEE. The length of the CDR3 is 14 amino acids, counting both ends. This chain's CDR3 is CASSPRDFGNEQYF.